This record concerns one TCR beta chain sequence. Time point reported: cycle 4 day 1 (C4D1), after less than 7 weeks of nivolumab. Autologous stem cell transplantation was followed by relapse in every patient, and brentuximab vedotin exposure varied. Best overall response was complete response, partial response or progressive disease in these relapsed/refractory classical Hodgkin lymphoma patients. The data stem from a study of PD-1 blockade in classical Hodgkin lymphoma. Sequencing used immunoSEQ multiplex PCR; TCRdb keeps in-frame clones, though not all of them. The sample contains some 93,000 clones, 65% to 85% of which appear only once. The sample in question was peripheral blood mononuclear cells (PBMCs), obtained before the fourth cycle of nivolumab. This TCR came from a human donor with classical Hodgkin lymphoma.

The CDR3 DNA is TGTGCCAGCAGCCAAGATCAGGACTTCCGGAGGACAGGGTCATACGAGCAGTACTTC. As protein: CASSQDQDFRRTGSYEQYF. The chain combines TRBV14 with TRBJ2-7; 8 nucleotides agree with TRBD1. With V trimmed by 0 bases and J by 4 bases, 17 bases remained unmatched. This CDR3 comprises 19 residues. Per the germline V gene, CDR1 is SGHDN and CDR2 is FVKESK.